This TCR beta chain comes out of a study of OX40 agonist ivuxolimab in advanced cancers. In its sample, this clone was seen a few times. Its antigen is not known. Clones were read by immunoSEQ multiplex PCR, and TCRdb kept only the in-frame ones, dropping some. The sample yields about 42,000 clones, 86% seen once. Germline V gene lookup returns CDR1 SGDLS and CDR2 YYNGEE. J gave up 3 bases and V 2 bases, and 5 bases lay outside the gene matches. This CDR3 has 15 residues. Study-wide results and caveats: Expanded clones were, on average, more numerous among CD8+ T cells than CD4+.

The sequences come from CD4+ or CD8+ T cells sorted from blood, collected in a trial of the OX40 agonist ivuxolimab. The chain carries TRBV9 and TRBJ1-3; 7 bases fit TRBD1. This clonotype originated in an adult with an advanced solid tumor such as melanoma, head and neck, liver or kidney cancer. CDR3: CASSVRTGGGNTIYF. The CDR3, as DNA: TGTGCCAGCAGCGTGCGGACAGGCGGTGGAAACACCATATATTTT.